Here is one T cell receptor (beta chain) with its context. As yet, its antigen is unknown. The protocol was immunoSEQ multiplex PCR, while the TCRdb copy is restricted to in-frame clones and leaves out a portion. The sample has 150,000 to 200,000 clones; roughly nine tenths are singletons. This sample was taken from a study of cytomegalovirus exposure and HLA in healthy donors. Points from the study as a whole: There were some public TCRs occurring in many donors, but most TCR sequences were rare. Using the classifier, cytomegalovirus status was reportedly diagnosed with high specificity and sensitivity. A few chains tied to CMV proved CMV antigen-specific in vitro. Investigators reported more than 150 TCR beta chains as tied to cytomegalovirus.

The sequence came from a woman in her twenties or thirties in good health and CMV-seronegative. The sequenced material came from PBMCs.

CDR3 protein: CASSIPGQGRYTEAFF. CDR3 DNA: TGTGCCAGCAGTATACCGGGACAGGGCAGATACACTGAAGCTTTCTTT. This chain connects TRBV28 to TRBJ1-1; 9 bases align to TRBD1. Per germline, CDR1 MDHEN and CDR2 SYDVKM. This CDR3 has 16 residues. With V trimmed by 5 bases and J by 3 bases, 10 bases remained unmatched.